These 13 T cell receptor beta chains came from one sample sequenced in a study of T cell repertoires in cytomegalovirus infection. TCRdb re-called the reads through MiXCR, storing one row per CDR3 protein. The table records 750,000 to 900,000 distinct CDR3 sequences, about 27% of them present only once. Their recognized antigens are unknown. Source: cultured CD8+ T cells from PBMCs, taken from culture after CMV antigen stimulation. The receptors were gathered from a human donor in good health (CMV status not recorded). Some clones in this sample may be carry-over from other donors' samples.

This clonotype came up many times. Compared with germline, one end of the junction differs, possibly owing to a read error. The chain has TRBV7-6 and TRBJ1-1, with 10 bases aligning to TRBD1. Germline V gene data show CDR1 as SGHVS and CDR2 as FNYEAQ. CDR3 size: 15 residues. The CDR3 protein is CASSWTGGGNAEAFF. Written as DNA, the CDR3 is TGTGCCAGCAGCTGGACAGGGGGAGGGAACGCTGAAGCTTTCTTT.

The CDR3 sequence: CASRPNIRDNEQFF. CDR3 bases: TGTGCCAGCAGGCCGAATATCCGGGACAATGAGCAGTTCTTC. V is TRBV28 and J is TRBJ2-1; D unclear. The CDR3 consists of 14 residues. Per germline, CDR1 MDHEN and CDR2 SYDVKM. Trimming took off 6 bases at V and 5 bases at J, with 14 bases between the two ends.

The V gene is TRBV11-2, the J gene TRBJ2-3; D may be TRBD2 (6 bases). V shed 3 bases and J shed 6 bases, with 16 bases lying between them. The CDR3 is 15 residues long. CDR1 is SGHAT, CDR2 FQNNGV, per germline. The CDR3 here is CASSLWGEVQDTQYF. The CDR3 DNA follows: TGTGCCAGCAGCTTGTGGGGGGAAGTTCAGGATACGCAGTATTTT.

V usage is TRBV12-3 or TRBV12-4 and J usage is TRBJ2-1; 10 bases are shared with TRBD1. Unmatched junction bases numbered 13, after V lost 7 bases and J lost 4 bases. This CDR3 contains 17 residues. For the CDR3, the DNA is TGTGCCAGCACTGACGGGACAGGGGATCTAATTTACAATGAGCAGTTCTTC. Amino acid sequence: CASTDGTGDLIYNEQFF.

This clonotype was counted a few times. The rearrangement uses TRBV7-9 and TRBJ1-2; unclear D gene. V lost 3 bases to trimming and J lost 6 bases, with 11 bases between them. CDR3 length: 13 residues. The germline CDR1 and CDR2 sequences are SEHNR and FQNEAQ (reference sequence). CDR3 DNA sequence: TGTGCCAGCAGCTTTGGGAGAAAGGATGGCTACACCTTC. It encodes CASSFGRKDGYTF. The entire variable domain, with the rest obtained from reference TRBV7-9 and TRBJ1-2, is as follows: DTGVSQNPRHKITKRGQNVTFRCDPISEHNRLYWYRQTLGQGPEFLTYFQNEAQLEKSRLLSDRFSAERPKGSFSTLEIQRTEQGDSAMYLCASSFGRKDGYTFGSGTRLTVV.

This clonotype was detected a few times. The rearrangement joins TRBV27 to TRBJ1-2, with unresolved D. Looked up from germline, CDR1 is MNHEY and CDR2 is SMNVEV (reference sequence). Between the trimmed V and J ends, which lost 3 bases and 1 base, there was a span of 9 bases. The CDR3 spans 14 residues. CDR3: CASSFGGLNYGYTF. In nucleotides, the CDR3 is TGTGCCAGCAGTTTCGGAGGGCTTAACTATGGCTACACCTTC.

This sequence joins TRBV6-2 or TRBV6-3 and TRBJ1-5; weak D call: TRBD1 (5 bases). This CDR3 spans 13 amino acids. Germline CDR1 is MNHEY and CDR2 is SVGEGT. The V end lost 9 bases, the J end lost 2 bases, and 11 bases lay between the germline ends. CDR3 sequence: CASRGLGNQPQHF. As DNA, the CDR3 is TGTGCCAGTCGGGGACTTGGCAATCAGCCCCAGCATTTT.

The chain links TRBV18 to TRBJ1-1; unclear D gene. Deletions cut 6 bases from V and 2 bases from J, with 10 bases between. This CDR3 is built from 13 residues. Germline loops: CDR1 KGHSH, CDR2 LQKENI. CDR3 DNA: TGTGCCAGCTCCGTCGAAATCAACACTGAAGCTTTCTTT. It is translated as CASSVEINTEAFF.

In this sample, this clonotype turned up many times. CDR3 sequence reads: CASSLDRVVLHF. The CDR3 coding sequence is TGTGCCAGCAGCTTAGACCGAGTTGTCCTCCACTTT. This rearrangement joins TRBV7-6 to TRBJ1-6; no clear D gene. The V gene lost 1 base and the J gene lost 15 bases, with 10 bases spanning the gap. CDR3 size: 12 residues. Germline V CDR1 and CDR2: SGHVS, FNYEAQ.

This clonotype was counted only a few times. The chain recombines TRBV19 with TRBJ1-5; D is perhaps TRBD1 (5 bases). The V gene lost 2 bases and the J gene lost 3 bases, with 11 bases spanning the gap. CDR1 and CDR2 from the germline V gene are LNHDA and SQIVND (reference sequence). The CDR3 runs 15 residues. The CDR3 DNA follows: TGTGCCAGTAGTATACTCAGGGACGCCAATCAGCCCCAGCATTTT. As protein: CASSILRDANQPQHF.

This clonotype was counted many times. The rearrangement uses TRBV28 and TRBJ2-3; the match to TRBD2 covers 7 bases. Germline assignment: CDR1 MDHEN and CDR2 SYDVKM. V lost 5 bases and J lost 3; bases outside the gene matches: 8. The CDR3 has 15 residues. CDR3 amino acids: CASSPQWGGTDTQYF. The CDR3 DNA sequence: TGTGCCAGCAGTCCCCAGTGGGGGGGGACAGATACGCAGTATTTT.

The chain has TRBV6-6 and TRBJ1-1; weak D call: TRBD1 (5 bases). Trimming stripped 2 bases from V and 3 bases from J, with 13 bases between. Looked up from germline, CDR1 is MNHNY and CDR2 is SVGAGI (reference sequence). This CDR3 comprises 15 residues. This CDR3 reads CASSYGPLGDTEAFF. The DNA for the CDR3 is TGTGCCAGCAGTTACGGGCCCTTGGGGGACACTGAAGCTTTCTTT.

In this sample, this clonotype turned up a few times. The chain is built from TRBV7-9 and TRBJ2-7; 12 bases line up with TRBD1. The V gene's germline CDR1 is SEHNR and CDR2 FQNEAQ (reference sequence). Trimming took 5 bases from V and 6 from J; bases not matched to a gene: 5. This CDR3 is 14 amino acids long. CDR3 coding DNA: TGTGCCAGCAGCGGGGACAGGGGGCGGCTCGAGCAGTACTTC. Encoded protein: CASSGDRGRLEQYF.